A selection of T cell receptor beta chains follows, all from one sample in a study of cytomegalovirus exposure and HLA in healthy donors. TCRdb keeps only in-frame clones here, not all; method: immunoSEQ multiplex PCR. The sample has just over 150,000 clones, around 76% seen once. Sample: PBMCs. All receptors come from a man in his forties in good health and CMV-seropositive. CDR3s include the opening cysteine and the closing phenylalanine or tryptophan. Fields, in order: CDR3 protein, CDR3 DNA, clone size, D gene, J gene, V gene. The D gene is left open where the match is weak. The size of a clone is reported for some rows only, either as once, few or many, or as a class for expanded clones.

cdr3_aa: CASSPGQYGYTF
cdr3_nt: TGTGCCAGCAGCCCGGGACAGTATGGCTACACCTTC
clone_size: -
d_call: TRBD1
j_call: TRBJ1-2
v_call: TRBV5-6

cdr3_aa: CASSLVVGLAGTQNIQYF
cdr3_nt: TGTGCCAGCAGCTTAGTAGTGGGTCTAGCGGGGACCCAAAACATTCAGTACTTC
clone_size: -
d_call: TRBD2
j_call: TRBJ2-4
v_call: TRBV7-2

cdr3_aa: CASNKGSAGTGELFF
cdr3_nt: TGTGCCAGCAACAAGGGGTCAGCGGGGACCGGGGAGCTGTTTTTT
clone_size: -
d_call: TRBD2
j_call: TRBJ2-2
v_call: TRBV7-3

cdr3_aa: CASSDEGRNTEAFF
cdr3_nt: TGTGCCAGCAGCGATGAAGGGAGGAACACTGAAGCTTTCTTT
clone_size: -
d_call: -
j_call: TRBJ1-1
v_call: TRBV9

cdr3_aa: CASSSVGGHADTQYF
cdr3_nt: TGTGCCAGCAGCTCTGTCGGGGGGCACGCAGATACGCAGTATTTT
clone_size: -
d_call: -
j_call: TRBJ2-3
v_call: TRBV11-2

cdr3_aa: CASSPGGNTEAFF
cdr3_nt: TGTGCCAGCAGCCCCGGGGGGAACACTGAAGCTTTCTTT
clone_size: -
d_call: -
j_call: TRBJ1-1
v_call: TRBV6-6

cdr3_aa: CASSHSGGYEQYF
cdr3_nt: TGCGCCAGCAGCCATTCAGGAGGGTACGAGCAGTACTTC
clone_size: -
d_call: -
j_call: TRBJ2-7
v_call: TRBV4-3

cdr3_aa: CAIRGTSGNTIYF
cdr3_nt: TGTGCCATCAGGGGCACCTCTGGAAACACCATATATTTT
clone_size: few
d_call: -
j_call: TRBJ1-3
v_call: TRBV10-3

cdr3_aa: CAWSDTGLGNEQYF
cdr3_nt: TGTGCCTGGAGTGATACAGGCTTGGGGAACGAGCAGTACTTC
clone_size: -
d_call: -
j_call: TRBJ2-7
v_call: TRBV30

cdr3_aa: CASSLEAGGNQPQHF
cdr3_nt: TGCGCCAGCAGCTTGGAAGCAGGGGGCAATCAGCCCCAGCATTTT
clone_size: -
d_call: -
j_call: TRBJ1-5
v_call: TRBV5-1

cdr3_aa: CASGRDRAYEQYF
cdr3_nt: TGTGCCAGCGGCCGGGACAGGGCCTACGAGCAGTACTTC
clone_size: -
d_call: TRBD1
j_call: TRBJ2-7
v_call: TRBV6-1

cdr3_aa: CACLTGEFGETQYF
cdr3_nt: TGTGCCTGCCTAACAGGGGAATTTGGGGAGACCCAGTACTTC
clone_size: -
d_call: TRBD1
j_call: TRBJ2-5
v_call: TRBV30

cdr3_aa: CASSIGTGDEQYF
cdr3_nt: TGTGCCAGTAGTATCGGGACAGGGGACGAGCAGTACTTC
clone_size: -
d_call: TRBD1
j_call: TRBJ2-7
v_call: TRBV19

cdr3_aa: CASSPLEGPINF
cdr3_nt: TGTGCCAGCTCACCACTGGAGGGCCCCATTAATTTT
clone_size: -
d_call: -
j_call: TRBJ1-3
v_call: TRBV18

cdr3_aa: CASSSNSQGVVQYF
cdr3_nt: TGTGCCAGCAGCTCAAACTCACAGGGGGTTGTTCAGTACTTC
clone_size: -
d_call: TRBD1
j_call: TRBJ2-4
v_call: TRBV7-9

cdr3_aa: CASSLLPGLAAEIRETQYF
cdr3_nt: TGTGCCAGCAGCTTACTACCGGGACTAGCGGCAGAGATACGAGAGACCCAGTACTTC
clone_size: -
d_call: TRBD2
j_call: TRBJ2-5
v_call: TRBV7-9

cdr3_aa: CASSEPSGVETQYF
cdr3_nt: TGCGCCAGCAGCGAACCTAGCGGGGTAGAGACCCAGTACTTC
clone_size: -
d_call: TRBD2
j_call: TRBJ2-5
v_call: TRBV5-1

cdr3_aa: CASSPDRGWYGYTF
cdr3_nt: TGTGCCAGCAGCCCCGACAGGGGTTGGTATGGCTACACCTTC
clone_size: -
d_call: TRBD1
j_call: TRBJ1-2
v_call: TRBV5-5

cdr3_aa: CASSPSARADTGELFF
cdr3_nt: TGCGCCAGCAGCCCCTCCGCCAGGGCTGACACCGGGGAGCTGTTTTTT
clone_size: -
d_call: -
j_call: TRBJ2-2
v_call: TRBV5-1

cdr3_aa: CASSPGASNEQFF
cdr3_nt: TGTGCCAGCAGCCCAGGGGCTTCTAATGAGCAGTTCTTC
clone_size: -
d_call: -
j_call: TRBJ2-1
v_call: TRBV13

cdr3_aa: CASSQGEVEALGGLGYTF
cdr3_nt: TGCGCCAGCAGCCAAGGGGAGGTTGAGGCGCTAGGGGGCTTGGGCTACACCTTC
clone_size: -
d_call: TRBD1
j_call: TRBJ1-2
v_call: TRBV4-3

cdr3_aa: CASSDLGLAETQYF
cdr3_nt: TGTGCCAGCAGTGATCTCGGACTAGCGGAGACCCAGTACTTC
clone_size: -
d_call: TRBD2
j_call: TRBJ2-5
v_call: TRBV25-1

cdr3_aa: CASSVRPGQGSYEQYF
cdr3_nt: TGTGCCAGCAGTGTGCGTCCGGGACAGGGCTCCTACGAGCAGTACTTC
clone_size: -
d_call: TRBD1
j_call: TRBJ2-7
v_call: TRBV2

cdr3_aa: CASSSSGAGAYEQYF
cdr3_nt: TGTGCCAGCAGTTCCTCCGGGGCAGGGGCGTACGAGCAGTACTTC
clone_size: -
d_call: -
j_call: TRBJ2-7
v_call: TRBV27

cdr3_aa: CAWSVGWGTGGGEAFF
cdr3_nt: TGTGCCTGGAGTGTAGGTTGGGGGACAGGGGGCGGCGAAGCTTTCTTT
clone_size: -
d_call: TRBD1
j_call: TRBJ1-1
v_call: TRBV30

cdr3_aa: CASSITGYEDTQYF
cdr3_nt: TGTGCCAGCAGCATCACAGGGTATGAGGATACGCAGTATTTT
clone_size: -
d_call: -
j_call: TRBJ2-3
v_call: TRBV9

cdr3_aa: CASCSAPATNEKLFF
cdr3_nt: TGTGCCAGCTGTAGCGCCCCTGCAACTAATGAAAAACTGTTTTTT
clone_size: -
d_call: -
j_call: TRBJ1-4
v_call: TRBV7-2

cdr3_aa: CASSSRDLAGEQYF
cdr3_nt: TGCGCCAGCAGCTCAAGGGACCTCGCGGGGGAGCAGTACTTC
clone_size: -
d_call: -
j_call: TRBJ2-7
v_call: TRBV5-1

cdr3_aa: CASSLGLAGGPGENEQFF
cdr3_nt: TGTGCCAGCAGCCTTGGACTAGCGGGGGGGCCGGGTGAAAATGAGCAGTTCTTC
clone_size: once
d_call: TRBD2
j_call: TRBJ2-1
v_call: TRBV4-2